This note documents a single T cell receptor beta chain sequence. Authors' analysis steps: The authors estimated nucleated cell counts from reference gene primer amplification. Measured with immunoSEQ multiplex PCR; TCRdb has only the in-frame clones, and not every one. V and J calls and clone size come straight from that table; D and trimming were deduced from the DNA. The table has roughly 410,000 clones, roughly 90% seen once. The data derive from a study of blood T cell repertoires in COVID-19. The Seattle patients joined while their infection was active and were tracked longitudinally afterward. V gave up 6 bases and J gave up 0 bases; unmatched junction bases: 17. Germline lookup yields CDR1 MDHEN and CDR2 SYDVKM. The CDR3 sequence is 20 residues long.

The chain combines TRBV28 with TRBJ2-1; TRBD2 agrees at 10 bases. Sequenced input: peripheral blood. The clonotype was recovered from a middle-aged woman with COVID-19, enrolled during active disease. CDR3 region: CASRSGAAGGTKSSYNEQFF. The CDR3 DNA is TGTGCCAGCAGGTCCGGCGCAGCGGGAGGGACCAAAAGCTCCTACAATGAGCAGTTCTTC.